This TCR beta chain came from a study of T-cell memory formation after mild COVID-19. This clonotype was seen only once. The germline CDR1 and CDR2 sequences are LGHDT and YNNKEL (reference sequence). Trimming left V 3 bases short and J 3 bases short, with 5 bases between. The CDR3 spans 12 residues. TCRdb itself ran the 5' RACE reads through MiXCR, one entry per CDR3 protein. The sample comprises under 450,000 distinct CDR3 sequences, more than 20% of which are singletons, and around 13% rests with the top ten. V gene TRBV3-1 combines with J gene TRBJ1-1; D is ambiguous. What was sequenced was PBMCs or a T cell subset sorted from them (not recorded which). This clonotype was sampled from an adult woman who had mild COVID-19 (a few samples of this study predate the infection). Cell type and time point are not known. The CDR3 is CASSHHHTEAFF. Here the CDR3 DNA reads TGTGCCAGCAGCCATCACCACACTGAAGCTTTCTTT.